The 25 T cell receptor beta chains given below trace back to one sample, sequenced in a study of T cell responses to AZD1222 COVID-19 vaccine. Sequenced by immunoSEQ multiplex PCR; TCRdb stores in-frame clones only, minus some. The profile shows roughly 180,000 clones, approximately 86% of them singletons. Sample: peripheral blood, taken on day 0 of AZD1222 vaccination. All receptors derive from an adult in good health.

This clone was seen only once. This chain links TRBV5-1 with TRBJ2-5; 11 nucleotides align to TRBD2. The CDR3 is 18 residues long. The V segment lost 4 bases and the J segment 1 base; nucleotides outside the gene matches: 12. Germline lookup yields CDR1 SGHRS and CDR2 YFSETQ. DNA of the CDR3: TGCGCCAGCAGCCCCCGACTAGCGGGGCGACGACCCCAAGAGACCCAGTACTTC. It codes for CASSPRLAGRRPQETQYF.

V usage is TRBV24-1 and J usage is TRBJ2-7; 7 bases agree with TRBD1. V was clipped by 3 bases and J by 5 bases; unmatched bases: 3. CDR3 length: 13 amino acids. Germline V gene sequence: CDR1 KGHDR, CDR2 SFDVKD. The CDR3: CATSDGTVDEQYF. The CDR3 nucleotides read TGTGCCACCAGTGATGGGACAGTCGACGAGCAGTACTTC.

This clone was counted between two and nine times. The J gene is TRBJ1-3, the V gene TRBV5-1, with 8 bases fitting TRBD1. The CDR3 length is 15 residues. Germline V lookup: CDR1 SGHRS, CDR2 YFSETQ. Unmatched junction bases numbered 12, after V lost 8 bases and J lost 5 bases. The CDR3, as DNA: TGCGCCAGGTCCCGATGGACAGGGAGGAGAAACACCATATATTTT. It translates to CARSRWTGRRNTIYF.

The J gene is TRBJ1-1, the V gene TRBV5-1, with D maybe TRBD1 (6 bases). Trimming pared 4 bases from V and 3 bases from J, leaving 16 bases between. CDR1 is SGHRS, CDR2 YFSETQ, per germline. The CDR3 length is 15 residues. The CDR3 protein is CASSEGLGTYTEAFF. In nucleotides, the CDR3 is TGCGCCAGCAGCGAGGGTCTGGGGACATACACTGAAGCTTTCTTT.

The chain is built from TRBV6-5 and TRBJ1-5; D remains unclear. Per germline, CDR1 MNHEY and CDR2 SVGAGI. The ends were cut back, 6 bases at V and 9 bases at J, with 12 bases in the middle. The CDR3 extends over 12 amino acids. CDR3 nucleotides: TGTGCCAGCAGACAGCAGTTAGGGCCCCAGCATTTT. Its protein is CASRQQLGPQHF.

The rearrangement uses TRBV4-1 and TRBJ1-2, with 9 nucleotides matching TRBD1. Germline CDR1 and CDR2: MGHRA and YSYEKL. The CDR3 runs 14 residues. With V trimmed by 0 bases and J by 5 bases, 1 base remained unmatched. The chain's CDR3 is CASSQDGTGYGYTF. In DNA, the CDR3 is TGCGCCAGCAGCCAAGACGGGACAGGGTATGGCTACACCTTC.

This clone has only one observation. J is TRBJ2-7 and V is TRBV7-6, with 13 bases identical to TRBD2. The CDR3 spans 13 residues. The germline gives CDR1 SGHVS, CDR2 FNYEAQ. J gave up 4 bases and V 9 bases, and 3 bases lay outside the gene matches. The CDR3 sequence: CASTSGGGYEQYF. The CDR3 nucleotides read TGTGCCAGTACTAGCGGGGGGGGATACGAGCAGTACTTC.

This clone occurred a few times. The chain is built from TRBV28 and TRBJ2-2; possibly TRBD1 or TRBD2 for D (5 bases each). V lost 4 bases and J 6 bases, leaving 18 bases between the germline ends. Germline V gene sequence: CDR1 MDHEN, CDR2 SYDVKM. The CDR3 runs 16 residues. For the CDR3, the DNA is TGTGCCAGCAGTTCCCGGGACCTGTTCGGGCCCGGGGAGCTGTTTTTT. Translating gives CASSSRDLFGPGELFF.

This clone came up once. CDR3 region: CASSFGRGGNTIYF. CDR3 DNA sequence: TGTGCCAGCAGCTTTGGTAGGGGGGGAAACACCATATATTTT. The chain employs TRBV13 and TRBJ1-3; a weak D match, TRBD1 (6 bases). In germline, CDR1 is PRHDT, CDR2 FYEKMQ (reference sequence). V lost 3 bases to trimming and J lost 4 bases, with 10 bases between them. The CDR3 spans 14 residues.

This chain uses TRBV28 with TRBJ2-2; TRBD2 aligns across 11 bases. CDR3 length: 18 residues. Trimming removed 2 bases from V and 4 bases from J; junction bases left unmatched: 9. Germline V CDR1 and CDR2: MDHEN, SYDVKM. The CDR3 sequence: CASSLVLAGVGSTGELFF. The CDR3 DNA is TGTGCCAGCAGTTTAGTACTAGCGGGAGTAGGGAGCACCGGGGAGCTGTTTTTT. Full variable domain (remainder filled in from reference TRBV28 and TRBJ2-2): DVKVTQSSRYLVKRTGEKVFLECVQDMDHENMFWYRQDPGLGLRLIYFSYDVKMKEKGDIPEGYSVSREKKERFSLILESASTNQTSMYLCASSLVLAGVGSTGELFFGEGSRLTVL.

This rearrangement joins TRBV5-1 to TRBJ1-2; TRBD1 is a possible D gene (5 bases). Germline CDR1 SGHRS, CDR2 YFSETQ. Trimming pared 0 bases from V and 6 bases from J, leaving 12 bases between. The CDR3 loop spans 14 amino acids. The CDR3 bases are TGCGCCAGCAGCTTGGTTCCATCGGGGGATGGCTACACCTTC. Its translation is CASSLVPSGDGYTF.

The chain uses TRBV9 and TRBJ2-1, with 7 bases that match TRBD1. This CDR3 spans 14 amino acids. Germline V gives CDR1 SGDLS, CDR2 YYNGEE. V gave up 3 bases and J gave up 8 bases; unmatched junction bases: 8. The CDR3 protein is CASSAYQGGHEQFF. The CDR3 DNA reads as TGTGCCAGCAGCGCGTACCAAGGGGGCCATGAGCAGTTCTTC. Using reference TRBV9 and TRBJ2-1 for the parts outside the CDR3, the full variable domain is DSGVTQTPKHLITATGQRVTLRCSPRSGDLSVYWYQQSLDQGLQFLIQYYNGEERAKGNILERFSAQQFPDLHSELNLSSLELGDSALYFCASSAYQGGHEQFFGPGTRLTVL.

The CDR3 loop reads CASSFGGADNSPLHF. CDR3 nucleotide sequence: TGTGCCAGCAGTTTTGGGGGGGCAGATAATTCACCCCTCCACTTT. The chain joins TRBV28 to TRBJ1-6, with D maybe TRBD1 (6 bases). This CDR3 comprises 15 residues. Germline CDR1 and CDR2: MDHEN and SYDVKM. V gave up 3 bases and J gave up 5 bases, with 11 bases separating them.

V is TRBV2 and J is TRBJ1-5, with 11 bases that match TRBD1. Per germline, CDR1 SNHLY and CDR2 FYNNEI. After removal of 5 bases from V and 0 bases from J, the junction contained 12 bases not matched to a gene. This CDR3 spans 19 amino acids. CDR3: CASSTSGTGGGNSNQPQHF. The DNA of the CDR3 is TGTGCCAGCAGTACCTCCGGGACAGGGGGTGGAAATAGCAATCAGCCCCAGCATTTT.

The chain recombines TRBV5-1 with TRBJ2-3; D possibly corresponds to TRBD1 (6 bases). From germline, CDR1 is SGHRS and CDR2 YFSETQ. V was pared by 0 bases and J by 2 bases, with 16 bases between. The CDR3 contains 17 residues. The DNA of the CDR3 is TGCGCCAGCAGCTTGGGGGGAAGTACAGGGTTCACAGATACGCAGTATTTT. As protein: CASSLGGSTGFTDTQYF.

The chain couples TRBV7-3 to TRBJ1-1; tentatively, D is TRBD1 (6 bases). The CDR3 has 15 amino acids. Germline values: CDR1 SGHTA, CDR2 FQGTGA. The V end lost 5 bases, the J end lost 3 bases, and 16 bases lay between the germline ends. As DNA, the CDR3 is TGTGCCAGCAGCCTCGTCGCGGGGGCGGACACTGAAGCTTTCTTT. It yields the protein CASSLVAGADTEAFF.

A remark on this clone: One end of the junction varies from germline; a read error may be responsible. The chain uses TRBV7-9 and TRBJ2-2; D is possibly TRBD1 or TRBD2 (5 bases each). Germline loops: CDR1 SEHNR, CDR2 FQNEAQ (reference sequence). The CDR3 extends over 17 amino acids. In nucleotides, the CDR3 is TGTACCAGCAGCTTATGGGACGCGAAGTGGGACACCGGGGAGCTGTTTTTT. It is translated as CTSSLWDAKWDTGELFF.

CDR3 in amino acids: CASSVAVKHYEQYF. CDR3 bases: TGTGCCAGCAGTGTAGCGGTTAAACACTACGAGCAGTACTTC. This rearrangement joins TRBV2 to TRBJ2-7, with D perhaps matching TRBD2 (6 bases). This CDR3 spans 14 amino acids. CDR1 SNHLY and CDR2 FYNNEI come from the germline V gene. Trimming shortened V by 4 bases and J by 3 bases, and 13 bases separated the two germline ends.

The V and J genes are TRBV4-2 and TRBJ2-5; 9 bases are a match to TRBD2. V was clipped by 5 bases and J by 5 bases; unmatched bases: 15. The CDR3 contains 17 residues. In germline, CDR1 is LGHNA, CDR2 YNFKEQ. CDR3 protein: CASSAGTSTRVRETQYF. In DNA, the CDR3 is TGTGCCAGCAGCGCCGGGACTAGCACCAGGGTCCGGGAGACCCAGTACTTC.

This chain uses TRBV30 with TRBJ2-7, with 9 bases lining up with TRBD1. The length of the CDR3 is 14 residues. Germline V lookup: CDR1 GTSNPN, CDR2 SVGIG (reference sequence). The V segment lost 2 bases and the J segment 5 bases; nucleotides outside the gene matches: 7. CDR3 bases: TGTGCCTGGAGTCCGGGACAGGGTCTCCACGAGCAGTACTTC. As protein: CAWSPGQGLHEQYF. The full variable domain, rest sourced from reference TRBV30 and TRBJ2-7, is SQTIHQWPATLVQPVGSPLSLECTVEGTSNPNLYWYRQAAGRGLQLLFYSVGIGQISSEVPQNLSASRPQDRQFILSSKKLLLSDSGFYLCAWSPGQGLHEQYFGPGTRLTVT.

This clone was seen a single time. The V and J genes are TRBV27 and TRBJ1-5; 7 bases agree with TRBD1. The germline V gene has CDR1 MNHEY and CDR2 SMNVEV (reference sequence). The CDR3 spans 15 residues. V gave up 4 bases and J gave up 4 bases; unmatched junction bases: 7. CDR3 amino acids: CASSSRTGSNQPQHF. CDR3 bases: TGTGCCAGCAGTTCCAGGACAGGCTCAAATCAGCCCCAGCATTTT.

The gene calls are TRBV7-9 and TRBJ1-5; the D gene is possibly TRBD1 (5 bases). CDR1 SEHNR and CDR2 FQNEAQ come from the germline V gene (reference sequence). The CDR3 runs to 14 residues. Trimming cost V 5 bases and J 5 bases, with 13 bases left between them. The CDR3 DNA reads TGTGCCAGCAGCCAGGTGGGGGGGGATCAGCCCCAGCATTTT. The encoded protein is CASSQVGGDQPQHF.

The chain employs TRBV30 and TRBJ1-6; D unresolved. Per germline, CDR1 GTSNPN and CDR2 SVGIG (reference sequence). This CDR3 contains 15 residues. The ends were cut back, 0 bases at V and 7 bases at J, with 13 bases in the middle. CDR3 nucleotide sequence: TGTGCCTGGAGTGTAAAGGGAGGGAACAATTCACCCCTCCACTTT. It specifies CAWSVKGGNNSPLHF.

This rearrangement joins TRBV9 to TRBJ2-2; D unresolved. There are 12 residues in the CDR3. V lost 4 bases to trimming and J lost 2 bases, with 3 bases between them. The V gene's germline CDR1 is SGDLS and CDR2 YYNGEE. The CDR3: CASSHNTGELFF. Written as DNA, the CDR3 is TGTGCCAGCAGCCATAACACCGGGGAGCTGTTTTTT.

The chain links TRBV4-2 to TRBJ2-3, with TRBD1 identical over 9 bases. The germline V gene encodes CDR1 LGHNA and CDR2 YNFKEQ. The CDR3 has 16 amino acids. With 1 base clipped from V and 0 bases from J, the junction kept 2 bases outside the gene matches. CDR3 sequence: CASSQAQGASTDTQYF. The CDR3 coding sequence is TGTGCCAGCAGCCAAGCACAGGGGGCGAGCACAGATACGCAGTATTTT.